The clone carrying this T cell receptor beta chain was found a few times. Antigen: not known. The authors split each subset's genomic DNA evenly across several immunoSEQ plates. Generated by immunoSEQ multiplex PCR, the TCRdb table keeps only in-frame clones and is missing some. The sample includes more than 2,000,000 clones, just over 90% of them seen just once. With 3 bases removed from V and 3 bases from J, the gap between germline ends came to 12 bases. CDR1 is SGHVS, CDR2 FQNEAQ, per germline. The CDR3 has 15 amino acids. This sample was included in a study of shared clonotypes between healthy human individuals. Study results and limitations: Across a handful of donors, naive CD4 shared 5% to 6.5%, naive CD8 under 4%, memory CD4 roughly 2.1%, memory CD8 0.4%.

This rearrangement joins TRBV7-8 to TRBJ1-5, with D possibly being TRBD1 (5 bases). The receptor was isolated from a man aged 18 to 35 in good health. Some clones in this sample may be carry-over from other donors' samples. Sequencing used naive CD4+ T cells from PBMCs. Subset specified: CD45RA+ positively selected. The CDR3, as DNA: TGTGCCAGCAGCTTGGGACCGGGGGACAATCAGCCCCAGCATTTT. Residues: CASSLGPGDNQPQHF.